These 19 T cell receptor beta chains were sequenced from one sample in a study of T cells expressing NK-cell markers. TCRdb re-called the 5' RACE reads and catalogs CDR3 proteins one per entry, DNA excluded. The table for this sample gives fewer than 200,000 distinct CDR3 sequences. Sequenced: blood T cells: a sorted CD56 or NKG2C T cell subset, CD4+ or CD8+ T cells, or bulk PBMC T cells (not recorded which). The source is a woman between 18 and 75 years old in good health.

The rearrangement uses TRBV10-2 and TRBJ1-2; TCRdb's D call of TRBD1 is untestable without DNA. The CDR3 is made up of 14 amino acids. CDR1 is WSHSY, CDR2 SAAADI, per germline. CDR3: CASTPGGANYGYTF.

V is TRBV5-6 and J is TRBJ2-7; TCRdb returns TRBD1, unconfirmable since there is no DNA. The germline gives CDR1 SGHDT, CDR2 YYEEEE. This CDR3 spans 11 amino acids. CDR3 in amino acids: CASSLQGEQYF.

The chain couples TRBV7-8 to TRBJ1-1. Germline V gene data show CDR1 as SGHVS and CDR2 as FQNEAQ. CDR3 length equals 13 residues. CDR3 sequence: CASSVQMNTEAFF.

The chain links TRBV5-1 to TRBJ2-7; TCRdb outputs TRBD1, but without DNA this stays unchecked. The CDR3 consists of 13 residues. From germline, CDR1 is SGHRS and CDR2 YFSETQ. CDR3 loop: CASSLFSGAEQYF.

The chain links TRBV4-1 to TRBJ2-7. The V gene's germline CDR1 is MGHRA and CDR2 YSYEKL. The CDR3 extends over 13 amino acids. Here the CDR3 reads CASSQGDFYEQYF.

The genes are TRBV5-1 and TRBJ2-1; the D call of TRBD2 rests on TCRdb alone, since no DNA is present to check it. The CDR3 sequence is 19 residues long. The germline CDR1 and CDR2 sequences are SGHRS and YFSETQ. CDR3 in amino acids: CASSLAPIGTSGRGNEQFF.

The V call is TRBV12-5, the J call TRBJ2-7. Germline lookup yields CDR1 LGHNT and CDR2 FRNRAP. The CDR3 runs 13 residues. The chain's CDR3 is CASGSDRIYEQYF.

V gene TRBV20-1 combines with J gene TRBJ2-1; lacking DNA, the TRBD1 call made by TCRdb goes unchecked. This CDR3 contains 14 residues. Germline CDR1 DFQATT, CDR2 SNEGSKA (reference sequence). CDR3 sequence reads: CSAIIRTSYNEQFF.

This chain joins TRBV7-3 and TRBJ2-1; the TRBD2 assignment by TCRdb is unverifiable without DNA. In germline, CDR1 is SGHTA, CDR2 FQGTGA. The CDR3 sequence is 16 residues long. The CDR3 spells CASSLWTSPSYNEQFF.

The chain has TRBV18 and TRBJ2-1; TCRdb designates TRBD2, a call that cannot be tested without DNA. CDR3 length: 16 residues. In germline, CDR1 is KGHSH, CDR2 LQKENI. This CDR3 is CASSPLGTSGGNEQFF.

The chain carries TRBV11-1 and TRBJ2-1; TCRdb designates TRBD1, a call that cannot be tested without DNA. CDR1 SGHAT and CDR2 FQDESV come from the germline V gene (reference sequence). The CDR3 sequence is 18 residues long. The CDR3 is CASRAWAGGKSRYNEQFF.

The chain uses TRBV12-3 or TRBV12-4 and TRBJ2-2; TCRdb's D call, TRBD1, is unchecked because there is no DNA. The CDR3 is 12 residues long. The CDR3 loop is CASSYRPLELFF.

J is TRBJ2-1 and V is TRBV20-1; checking the TCRdb D call of TRBD1 is not possible without DNA. Germline CDR1 and CDR2: DFQATT and SNEGSKA (reference sequence). The CDR3 has 14 residues. This chain's CDR3 is CSPGAGRTYNEQFF.

The chain couples TRBV5-1 to TRBJ2-3; the TRBD1 assignment by TCRdb is unverifiable without DNA. The CDR3 covers 13 residues. CDR1 SGHRS and CDR2 YFSETQ come from the germline V gene. The chain's CDR3 is CASSYTGSDTQYF.

The chain recombines TRBV2 with TRBJ1-1. CDR1 is SNHLY and CDR2 is FYNNEI in the germline V gene. The CDR3 has 14 amino acids. Here the CDR3 reads CASSVGRWGTEAFF.

The chain recombines TRBV15 with TRBJ1-2; the TCRdb D gene call, TRBD1, has no DNA to confirm it. The germline CDR1 and CDR2 sequences are LNHNV and YYDKDF (reference sequence). This CDR3 is 13 amino acids long. The CDR3 sequence is CATSRARVYGYTF.

The chain joins TRBV2 to TRBJ2-1; TCRdb gives TRBD2 as the D gene, but with no DNA this cannot be confirmed. Germline values: CDR1 SNHLY, CDR2 FYNNEI. The CDR3 loop spans 16 amino acids. The CDR3 reads CASSASLAGGGNEQFF.

The chain carries TRBV20-1 and TRBJ1-2; TCRdb returns TRBD1, unconfirmable since there is no DNA. The germline CDR1 and CDR2 sequences are DFQATT and SNEGSKA (reference sequence). The CDR3 covers 13 residues. The CDR3 sequence: CSARYRAYYGYTF.

The chain's CDR3 is CASSPSTGLKNIQYF. This chain connects TRBV28 to TRBJ2-4; TCRdb gives TRBD1 as the D gene, but with no DNA this cannot be confirmed. From germline, CDR1 is MDHEN and CDR2 SYDVKM. This CDR3 spans 15 amino acids.